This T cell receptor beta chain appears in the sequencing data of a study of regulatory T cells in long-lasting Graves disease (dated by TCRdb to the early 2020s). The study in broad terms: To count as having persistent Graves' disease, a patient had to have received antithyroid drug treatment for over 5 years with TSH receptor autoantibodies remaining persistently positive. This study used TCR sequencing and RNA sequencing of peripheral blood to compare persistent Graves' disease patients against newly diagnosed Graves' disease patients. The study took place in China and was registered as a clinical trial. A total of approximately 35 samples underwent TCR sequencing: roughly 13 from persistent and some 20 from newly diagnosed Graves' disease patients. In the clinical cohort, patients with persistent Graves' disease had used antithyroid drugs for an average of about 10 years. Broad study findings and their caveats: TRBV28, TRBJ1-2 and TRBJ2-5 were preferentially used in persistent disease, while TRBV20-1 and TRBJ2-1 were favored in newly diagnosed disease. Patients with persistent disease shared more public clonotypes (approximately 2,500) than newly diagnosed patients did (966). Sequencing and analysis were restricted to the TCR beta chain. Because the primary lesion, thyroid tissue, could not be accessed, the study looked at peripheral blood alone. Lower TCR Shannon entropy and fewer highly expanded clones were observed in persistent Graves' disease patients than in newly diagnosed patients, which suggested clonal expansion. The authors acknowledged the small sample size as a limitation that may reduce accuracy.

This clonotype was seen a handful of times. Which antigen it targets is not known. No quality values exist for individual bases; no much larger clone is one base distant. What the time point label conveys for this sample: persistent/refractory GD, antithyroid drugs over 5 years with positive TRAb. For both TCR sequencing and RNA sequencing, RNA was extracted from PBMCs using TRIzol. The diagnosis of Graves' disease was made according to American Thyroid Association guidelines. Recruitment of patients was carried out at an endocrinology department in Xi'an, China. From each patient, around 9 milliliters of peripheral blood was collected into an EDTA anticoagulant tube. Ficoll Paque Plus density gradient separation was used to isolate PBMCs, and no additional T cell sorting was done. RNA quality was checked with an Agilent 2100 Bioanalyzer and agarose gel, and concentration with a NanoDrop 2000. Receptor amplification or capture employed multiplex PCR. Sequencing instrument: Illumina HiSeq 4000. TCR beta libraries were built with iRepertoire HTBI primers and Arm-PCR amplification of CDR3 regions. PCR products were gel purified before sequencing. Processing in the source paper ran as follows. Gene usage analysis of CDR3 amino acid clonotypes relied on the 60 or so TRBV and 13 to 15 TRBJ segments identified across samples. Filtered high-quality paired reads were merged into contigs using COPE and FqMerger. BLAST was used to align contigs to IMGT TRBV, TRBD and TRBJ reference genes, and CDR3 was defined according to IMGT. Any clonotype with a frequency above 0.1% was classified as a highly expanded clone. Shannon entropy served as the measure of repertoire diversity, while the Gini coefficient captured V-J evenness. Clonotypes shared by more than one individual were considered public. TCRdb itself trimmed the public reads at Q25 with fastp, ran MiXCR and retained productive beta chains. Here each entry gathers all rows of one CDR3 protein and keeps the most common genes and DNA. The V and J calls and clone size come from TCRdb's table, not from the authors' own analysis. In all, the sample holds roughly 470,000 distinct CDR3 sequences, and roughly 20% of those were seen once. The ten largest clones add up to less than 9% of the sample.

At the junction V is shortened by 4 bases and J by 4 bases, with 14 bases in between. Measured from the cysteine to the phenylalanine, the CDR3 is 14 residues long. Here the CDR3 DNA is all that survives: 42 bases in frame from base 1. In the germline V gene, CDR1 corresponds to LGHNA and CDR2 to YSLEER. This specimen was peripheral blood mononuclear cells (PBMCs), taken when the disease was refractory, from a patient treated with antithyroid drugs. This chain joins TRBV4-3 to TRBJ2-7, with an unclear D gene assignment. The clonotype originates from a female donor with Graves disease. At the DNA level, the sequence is TGCGCCAGCAGCCTCGGGCTGGACGATTACGAGCAGTACTTC. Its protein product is CASSLGLDDYEQYF.